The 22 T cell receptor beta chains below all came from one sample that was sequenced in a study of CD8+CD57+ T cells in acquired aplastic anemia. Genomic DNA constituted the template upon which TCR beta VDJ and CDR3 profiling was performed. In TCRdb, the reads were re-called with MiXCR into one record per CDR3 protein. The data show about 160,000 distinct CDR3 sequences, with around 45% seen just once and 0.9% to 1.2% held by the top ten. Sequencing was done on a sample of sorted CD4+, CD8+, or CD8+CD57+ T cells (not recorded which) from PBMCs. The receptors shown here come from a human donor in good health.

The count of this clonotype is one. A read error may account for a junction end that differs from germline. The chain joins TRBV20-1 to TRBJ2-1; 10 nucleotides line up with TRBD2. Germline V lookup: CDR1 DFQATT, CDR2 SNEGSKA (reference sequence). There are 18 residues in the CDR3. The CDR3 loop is CSAPPLGSSGSFYNEQSF. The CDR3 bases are TGCAGTGCTCCCCCTTTAGGGTCTAGCGGGAGTTTCTACAATGAGCAGTCCTTC.

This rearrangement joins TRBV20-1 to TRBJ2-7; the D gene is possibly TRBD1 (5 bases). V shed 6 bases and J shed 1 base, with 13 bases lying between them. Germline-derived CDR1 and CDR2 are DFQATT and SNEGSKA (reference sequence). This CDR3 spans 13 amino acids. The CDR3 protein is CSAHNQGSYEQYF. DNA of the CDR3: TGCAGTGCCCACAACCAGGGATCCTACGAGCAGTACTTC.

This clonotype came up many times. The CDR3 bases are TGTGCCAGCAGTGAGCGGGGTTCTAGCACAGATACGCAGTATTTT. Translating gives CASSERGSSTDTQYF. The chain combines TRBV25-1 with TRBJ2-3, with a weak D call TRBD2 (6 bases). Trimming took 3 bases from V and 0 from J, leaving 10 bases between them. Germline V gene data show CDR1 as MGHDK and CDR2 as SYGVNS. This CDR3 contains 15 residues.

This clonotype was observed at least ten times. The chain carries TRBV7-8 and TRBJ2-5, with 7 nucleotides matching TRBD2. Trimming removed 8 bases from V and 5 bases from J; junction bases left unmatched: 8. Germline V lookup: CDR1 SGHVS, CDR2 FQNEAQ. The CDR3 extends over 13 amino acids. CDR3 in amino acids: CASLLGGFETQYF. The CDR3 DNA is TGTGCCAGCCTCCTGGGGGGGTTTGAGACCCAGTACTTC.

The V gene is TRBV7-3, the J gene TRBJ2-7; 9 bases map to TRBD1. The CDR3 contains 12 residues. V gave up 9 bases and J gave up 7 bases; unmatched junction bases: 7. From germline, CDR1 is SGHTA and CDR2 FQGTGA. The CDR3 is CARPQGAQEQYF. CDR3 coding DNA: TGTGCCAGACCACAGGGGGCCCAAGAGCAGTACTTC.

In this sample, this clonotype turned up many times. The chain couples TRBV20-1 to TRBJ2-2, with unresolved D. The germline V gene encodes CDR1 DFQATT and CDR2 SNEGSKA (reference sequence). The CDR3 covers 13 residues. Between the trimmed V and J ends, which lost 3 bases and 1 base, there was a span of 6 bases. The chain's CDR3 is CSASFRNTGELFF. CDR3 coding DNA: TGCAGTGCTAGTTTCCGGAACACCGGGGAGCTGTTTTTT.

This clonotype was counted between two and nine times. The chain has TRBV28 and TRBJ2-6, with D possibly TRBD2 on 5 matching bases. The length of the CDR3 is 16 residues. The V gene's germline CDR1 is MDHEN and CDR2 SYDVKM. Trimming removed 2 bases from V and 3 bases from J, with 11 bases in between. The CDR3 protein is CASSLNSGVGANVLTF. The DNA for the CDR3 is TGTGCCAGCAGTTTAAATTCCGGGGTTGGGGCCAACGTCCTGACTTTC.

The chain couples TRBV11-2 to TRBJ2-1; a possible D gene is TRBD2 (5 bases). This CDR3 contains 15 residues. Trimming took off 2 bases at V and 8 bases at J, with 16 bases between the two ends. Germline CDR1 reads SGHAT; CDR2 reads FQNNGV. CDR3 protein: CASSLKSGFGDEQFF. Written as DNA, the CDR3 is TGTGCCAGCAGCTTAAAAAGCGGTTTCGGGGATGAGCAGTTCTTC. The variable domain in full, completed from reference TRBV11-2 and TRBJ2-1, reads EAGVAQSPRYKIIEKRQSVAFWCNPISGHATLYWYQQILGQGPKLLIQFQNNGVVDDSQLPKDRFSAERLKGVDSTLKIQPAKLEDSAVYLCASSLKSGFGDEQFFGPGTRLTVL.

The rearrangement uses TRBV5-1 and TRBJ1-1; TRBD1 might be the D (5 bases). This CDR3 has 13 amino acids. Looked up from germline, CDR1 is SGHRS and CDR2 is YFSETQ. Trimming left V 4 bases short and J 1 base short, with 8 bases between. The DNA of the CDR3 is TGCGCCAGCAGCAGGGGCCCGAACACTGAAGCTTTCTTT. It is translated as CASSRGPNTEAFF.

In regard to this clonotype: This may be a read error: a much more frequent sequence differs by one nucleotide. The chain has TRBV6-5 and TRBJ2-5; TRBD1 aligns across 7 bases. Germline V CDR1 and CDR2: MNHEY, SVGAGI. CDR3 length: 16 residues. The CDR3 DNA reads TGTGTCAGCAGTTTAGAACAGGGGCGAGTGGGAGAGACCCAGTACTTC. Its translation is CVSSLEQGRVGETQYF.

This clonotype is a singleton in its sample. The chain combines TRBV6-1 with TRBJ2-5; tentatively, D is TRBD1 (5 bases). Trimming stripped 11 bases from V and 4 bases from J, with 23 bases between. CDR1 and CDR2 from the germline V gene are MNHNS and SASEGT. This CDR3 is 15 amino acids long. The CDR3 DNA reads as TGTGCCGCGAGCTGGGCAGGGAAAGTACGAGAGACCCAGTACTTC. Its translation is CAASWAGKVRETQYF.

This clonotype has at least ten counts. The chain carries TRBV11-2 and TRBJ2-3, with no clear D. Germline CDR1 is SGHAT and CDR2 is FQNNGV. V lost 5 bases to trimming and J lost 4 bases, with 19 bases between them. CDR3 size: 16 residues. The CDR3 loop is CASSLRGGRTADTQYF. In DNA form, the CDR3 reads TGTGCCAGCAGCCTACGAGGCGGCAGGACGGCAGATACGCAGTATTTT.

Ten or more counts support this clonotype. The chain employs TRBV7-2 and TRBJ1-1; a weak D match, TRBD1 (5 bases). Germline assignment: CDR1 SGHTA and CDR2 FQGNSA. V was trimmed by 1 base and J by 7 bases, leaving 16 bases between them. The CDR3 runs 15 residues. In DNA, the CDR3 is TGTGCCAGCAGCTTAGTCGCAGGGTCTGGGGGTGAAGCTTTCTTT. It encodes CASSLVAGSGGEAFF.

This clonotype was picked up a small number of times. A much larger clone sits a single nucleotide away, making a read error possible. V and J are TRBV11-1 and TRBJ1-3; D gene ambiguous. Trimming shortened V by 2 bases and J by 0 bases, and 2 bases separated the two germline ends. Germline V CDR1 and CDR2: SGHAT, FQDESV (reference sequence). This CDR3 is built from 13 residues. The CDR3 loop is CASSLTSGNTIYF. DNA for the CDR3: TGTGCCAGCAGCTTAACCTCTGGAAACACCATATATTTT.

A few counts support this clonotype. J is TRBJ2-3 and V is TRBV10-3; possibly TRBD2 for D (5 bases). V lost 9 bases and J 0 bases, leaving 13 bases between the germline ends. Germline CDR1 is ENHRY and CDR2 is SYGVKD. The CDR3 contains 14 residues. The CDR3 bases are TGTGCCATTTTCGGGTGGACTAGCACAGATACGCAGTATTTT. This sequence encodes CAIFGWTSTDTQYF.

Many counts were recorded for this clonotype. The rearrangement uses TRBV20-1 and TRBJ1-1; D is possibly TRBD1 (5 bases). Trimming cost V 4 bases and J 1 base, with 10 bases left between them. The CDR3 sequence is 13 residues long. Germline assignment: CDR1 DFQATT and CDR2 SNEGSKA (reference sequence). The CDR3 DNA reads TGCAGTGCTACCAGGGAGGCGAACACTGAAGCTTTCTTT. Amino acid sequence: CSATREANTEAFF.

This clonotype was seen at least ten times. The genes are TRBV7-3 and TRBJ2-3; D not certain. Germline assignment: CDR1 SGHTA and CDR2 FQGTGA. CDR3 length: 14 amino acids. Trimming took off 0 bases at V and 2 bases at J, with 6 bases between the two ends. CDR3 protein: CASSLTANTDTQYF. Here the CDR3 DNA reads TGTGCCAGCAGCTTAACGGCCAACACAGATACGCAGTATTTT.

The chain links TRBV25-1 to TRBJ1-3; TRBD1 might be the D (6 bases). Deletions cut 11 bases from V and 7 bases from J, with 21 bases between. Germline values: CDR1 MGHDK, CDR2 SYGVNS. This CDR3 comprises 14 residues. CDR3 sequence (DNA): TGTGCCTGGACCCCAGGGGAGACTCGGAACACCATATATTTT. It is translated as CAWTPGETRNTIYF.

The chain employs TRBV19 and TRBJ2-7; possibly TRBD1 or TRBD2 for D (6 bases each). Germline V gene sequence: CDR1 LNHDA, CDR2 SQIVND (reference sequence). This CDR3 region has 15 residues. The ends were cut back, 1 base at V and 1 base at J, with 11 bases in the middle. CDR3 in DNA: TGTGCCAGTAGTATAGCAGGAGGGGGTTCCTACGAGCAGTACTTC. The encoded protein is CASSIAGGGSYEQYF.

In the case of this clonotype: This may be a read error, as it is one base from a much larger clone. Written as DNA, the CDR3 is TGTGCCAGCAGCCCTCCGGGAGGCGGTAGCAATCAGCCCCAGCATTTT. It yields the protein CASSPPGGGSNQPQHF. The rearrangement uses TRBV5-6 and TRBJ1-5; D is ambiguous. Trimming removed 4 bases at V and 0 bases at J, with 14 bases between. CDR3 length: 16 residues. Germline loops: CDR1 SGHDT, CDR2 YYEEEE.

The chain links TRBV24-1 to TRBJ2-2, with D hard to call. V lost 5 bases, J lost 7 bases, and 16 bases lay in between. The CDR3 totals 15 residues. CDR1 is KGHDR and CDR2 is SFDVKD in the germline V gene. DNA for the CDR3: TGTGCCACCAGTGGGCCTACTTTTGGGCACGGGGAGCTGTTTTTT. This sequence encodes CATSGPTFGHGELFF.

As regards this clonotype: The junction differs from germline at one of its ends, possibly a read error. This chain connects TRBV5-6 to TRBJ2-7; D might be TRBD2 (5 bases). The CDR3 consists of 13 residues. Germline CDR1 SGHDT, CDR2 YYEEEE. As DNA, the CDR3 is TGTGCCAGCAGCTTGGCCGAAGGATGGGAGCAGCACTTC. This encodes CASSLAEGWEQHF.